This TCR beta chain was recorded in a study of CD8 T cells in ankylosing spondylitis. General observations from the study: Earlier studies detected some motif variants in reactive arthritis synovial fluid and blood. A motif in TCR beta, a set of under 10 highly homologous variants, appeared characteristic of ankylosing spondylitis blood.

Each TCR beta library was made by quantitative 5'-RACE that incorporated molecular barcodes. TCRdb reprocessed the 5' RACE reads via MiXCR and lists one record per CDR3 protein. The repertoire includes about 130,000 distinct CDR3 sequences, around 9.7% of them detected once, and approximately 3.5% sits in the top ten. The germline gives CDR1 MNHEY, CDR2 SMNVEV (reference sequence). This CDR3 has 12 residues. V dropped 10 bases and J dropped 7; count of bases not matched to a gene: 8. As to this clonotype: The antigen is not known. Since a much larger clone is just one base distant, this may be a read error.

What was sequenced was blood, either unsorted or a sorted T cell fraction (not recorded which). The chain combines TRBV27 with TRBJ2-7, with 9 positions matching TRBD1. The sequence derives from a male donor with ankylosing spondylitis or in good health (not recorded which). CDR3 DNA sequence: TGTGCCACCTCGACAGGGGGAGTTGAGCAGTACTTC. It specifies CATSTGGVEQYF.